The 10 T cell receptor beta chains below were found in one sample sequenced in a study of cytomegalovirus exposure and HLA in healthy donors. A multiplex PCR was run with 60 Vbeta primers and 13 Jbeta primers. The protocol was immunoSEQ multiplex PCR, while the TCRdb copy is restricted to in-frame clones and leaves out a portion. The sample contains 150,000 to 200,000 clones, under 85% of which appear only once. Sequenced: PBMCs. The receptors were sampled from a human donor in good health.

This clone occurred once. The CDR3 loop is CASSLRGGPQYF. The CDR3 DNA reads as TGTGCCAGTAGCTTAAGGGGGGGTCCCCAGTATTTT. The chain joins TRBV19 to TRBJ1-5; a weak D match, TRBD2 (7 bases). The J call may be in error: the DNA end matches TRBJ2-3 better. The CDR3 has 12 amino acids. Germline CDR1 and CDR2: LNHDA and SQIVND (reference sequence).

The chain joins TRBV7-9 to TRBJ1-5; perhaps TRBD1 as D (6 bases). Germline CDR1 and CDR2: SEHNR and FQNEAQ (reference sequence). The V end was cut by 1 base, the J end by 6 bases, with 16 bases between. This CDR3 has 16 residues. This CDR3 reads CASSLGSGTILQPQHF. The DNA of the CDR3 is TGTGCCAGCAGCTTAGGTTCTGGGACAATTCTTCAGCCCCAGCATTTT.

This clone was observed once. The V call is TRBV6-4, the J call TRBJ2-2; TRBD2 matches at 7 bases. CDR3 length: 16 amino acids. V lost 6 bases to trimming and J lost 3 bases; unmatched junction nucleotides: 10. Germline assignment: CDR1 MRHNA and CDR2 SNTAGT. Written as DNA, the CDR3 is TGTGCCAGCAGGAGGGGAGGGATCGCGGACACCGGGGAGCTGTTTTTT. Residues: CASRRGGIADTGELFF.

The chain has TRBV10-3 and TRBJ2-3, with 7 bases aligning to TRBD2. The CDR3 is made up of 14 amino acids. The junction had 3 bases not matched to a gene; V was cut back by 4 bases and J by 2 bases. CDR1 and CDR2 from the germline V gene are ENHRY and SYGVKD. The CDR3 loop is CAISGGGNTDTQYF. The CDR3 DNA follows: TGTGCCATCAGTGGCGGGGGAAACACAGATACGCAGTATTTT.

V is TRBV19 and J is TRBJ1-2, with TRBD1 matching 9 bases. The CDR3 runs 14 residues. Germline values: CDR1 LNHDA, CDR2 SQIVND (reference sequence). J gave up 3 bases and V 5 bases, and 4 bases lay outside the gene matches. CDR3 region: CASSPRTGDYGYTF. The CDR3 DNA reads as TGTGCCAGTAGTCCACGGACAGGGGACTATGGCTACACCTTC.

V and J are TRBV7-9 and TRBJ1-1; weak D call: TRBD1 (6 bases). Trimming cost V 2 bases and J 1 base, with 11 bases left between them. CDR1 is SEHNR and CDR2 is FQNEAQ in the germline V gene (reference sequence). The CDR3 sequence is 15 residues long. CDR3: CASSLKGHANTEAFF. The CDR3 DNA follows: TGTGCCAGCAGCTTAAAGGGACACGCGAACACTGAAGCTTTCTTT. The full variable domain, its missing parts supplied by reference TRBV7-9 and TRBJ1-1, is DTGVSQNPRHKITKRGQNVTFRCDPISEHNRLYWYRQTLGQGPEFLTYFQNEAQLEKSRLLSDRFSAERPKGSFSTLEIQRTEQGDSAMYLCASSLKGHANTEAFFGQGTRLTVV.

This chain joins TRBV5-1 and TRBJ2-1; possible D gene TRBD1, 6 bases. Deletions cut 0 bases from V and 5 bases from J, with 9 bases between. This CDR3 region has 14 residues. Germline V gene sequence: CDR1 SGHRS, CDR2 YFSETQ. Here the CDR3 DNA reads TGCGCCAGCAGCTTGGGACAGGAGCACAATGAGCAGTTCTTC. Protein sequence: CASSLGQEHNEQFF.

The chain links TRBV6-1 to TRBJ1-5, with a weak D call TRBD1 (5 bases). CDR3 length: 12 amino acids. V was cut by 6 bases and J by 8 bases, with 11 bases left in between. Germline CDR1 is MNHNS and CDR2 is SASEGT. This CDR3 is CASRSGHEPQHF. In DNA form, the CDR3 reads TGTGCCAGCAGGTCAGGGCATGAGCCCCAGCATTTT.

The chain employs TRBV19 and TRBJ2-2; 10 bases agree with TRBD1. CDR1 is LNHDA and CDR2 is SQIVND in the germline V gene (reference sequence). J lost 3 bases, V lost 7 bases, and 2 bases had no gene match. The length of the CDR3 is 14 residues. The CDR3 is CASMGTGDTGELFF. DNA for the CDR3: TGTGCCAGTATGGGGACAGGGGACACCGGGGAGCTGTTTTTT.

This clone was counted between two and nine times. This chain links TRBV19 with TRBJ1-3; TRBD1 agrees at 7 bases. V gave up 10 bases and J gave up 0 bases; unmatched junction bases: 6. The length of the CDR3 is 14 residues. In germline, CDR1 is LNHDA, CDR2 SQIVND (reference sequence). The CDR3 here is CATRDRHSGNTIYF. As DNA, the CDR3 is TGTGCCACCCGGGACAGACACTCTGGAAACACCATATATTTT. Together with reference TRBV19 and TRBJ1-3, the CDR3 gives the full variable domain: DGGITQSPKYLFRKEGQNVTLSCEQNLNHDAMYWYRQDPGQGLRLIYYSQIVNDFQKGDIAEGYSVSREKKESFPLTVTSAQKNPTAFYLCATRDRHSGNTIYFGEGSWLTVV.